Listed below are T cell receptor beta chains from one sample, sequenced in a study of beta chain features in type 1 diabetes. TCRdb keeps only in-frame clones here, not all; method: immunoSEQ multiplex PCR. The sample has 330,000 or so clones, 14% seen once. Sample: central memory CD4+ T cells from blood. Every receptor here comes from a man aged 25-45 years in good health. Both conserved end residues are part of each CDR3. D genes are given only for firm matches. Clone size is not always given. Where it is, it says once, few, many or a class for expanded clones.

D | J | V | size | CDR3 | DNA
TRBD1 | TRBJ2-5 | TRBV5-1 | few | CASSSGTGVQETQYF | TGCGCCAGCAGCTCGGGGACAGGGGTCCAAGAGACCCAGTACTTC
NA | TRBJ2-5 | TRBV2 | NA | CASILRRRETQYF | TGTGCCAGCATTTTGCGCCGTCGGGAGACCCAGTACTTC
NA | TRBJ2-2 | TRBV14 | few | CASSQVTLGGELFF | TGTGCCAGCAGCCAAGTCACCCTGGGCGGGGAGCTGTTTTTT
TRBD1 | TRBJ2-1 | TRBV5-6 | few | CATDSGTGAHEQFF | TGTGCCACCGACTCCGGGACAGGGGCCCATGAGCAGTTCTTC
NA | TRBJ1-6 | TRBV6-1 | NA | CASKGSYNSPLHF | TGTGCCAGCAAGGGCTCCTATAATTCACCCCTCCACTTT
TRBD1 | TRBJ1-2 | TRBV19 | few | CASSMDRGWYGYTF | TGTGCCAGTAGTATGGACAGGGGGTGGTATGGCTACACCTTC
NA | TRBJ2-7 | TRBV21-1 | few | CASSEGGNSYEQYF | TGTGCCAGCAGCGAAGGTGGCAACTCCTACGAGCAGTACTTC
TRBD2 | TRBJ2-3 | TRBV7-2 | NA | CASSPPGLAGADTQYF | TGTGCCAGCAGCCCCCCGGGACTAGCGGGAGCAGATACGCAGTATTTT
NA | TRBJ2-3 | TRBV7-2 | NA | CASSAIRVRTDTQYF | TGTGCCAGCAGCGCAATCAGGGTTCGCACAGATACGCAGTATTTT
TRBD1 | TRBJ1-5 | TRBV27 | few | CASSSLVGTGENQPQHF | TGTGCCAGCAGTAGTCTCGTCGGGACAGGGGAGAATCAGCCCCAGCATTTT
TRBD1 | TRBJ2-5 | TRBV10-3 | NA | CASRDSNQETQYF | TGTGCCAGCCGGGACAGTAACCAAGAGACCCAGTACTTC
NA | TRBJ2-5 | TRBV27 | NA | CASSLNPWQETQYF | TGTGCCAGCAGTTTGAACCCGTGGCAAGAGACCCAGTACTTC
TRBD1 | TRBJ1-1 | TRBV2 | medium-sized | CASSEAHYSDRDEAFF | TGTGCCAGCAGTGAAGCACACTATTCGGACAGGGATGAAGCTTTCTTT
NA | TRBJ1-5 | TRBV7-2 | few | CASTNYQGRGNQPQHF | TGTGCCAGCACCAACTATCAGGGTAGGGGGAATCAGCCCCAGCATTTT
NA | TRBJ1-2 | TRBV7-2 | many | CASSLVGPGGYTF | TGTGCCAGCAGCTTAGTGGGGCCTGGAGGCTACACCTTC
NA | TRBJ2-1 | TRBV6-6 | NA | CASATTRRYNEQFF | TGTGCCAGCGCCACGACTAGGCGGTACAATGAGCAGTTCTTC
TRBD2 | TRBJ2-1 | TRBV19 | NA | CASSRRLAGEQFF | TGTGCCAGTAGTCGTCGACTAGCGGGAGAGCAGTTCTTC
NA | TRBJ2-3 | TRBV27 | once | CASSGGSDTQYF | TGTGCCAGCAGCGGTGGGTCAGATACGCAGTATTTT
NA | TRBJ2-5 | TRBV18 | NA | CASSPSARGETQYF | TGTGCCAGCTCACCATCGGCCCGAGGGGAGACCCAGTACTTC
NA | TRBJ2-6 | TRBV27 | NA | CASSTQAANVLTF | TGTGCCAGCAGTACACAGGCAGCCAACGTCCTGACTTTC
NA | TRBJ1-2 | TRBV5-4 | few | CASSVPSFSGYGYTF | TGTGCCAGCAGCGTACCATCTTTTTCCGGCTATGGCTACACCTTC
NA | TRBJ2-7 | TRBV7-2 | few | CASSLVATSYEQYF | TGTGCCAGCAGCTTAGTGGCGACTAGCTACGAGCAGTACTTC
NA | TRBJ2-3 | TRBV6-1 | NA | CASSEGPKGYTQYF | TGTGCCAGCAGTGAGGGACCGAAGGGGTATACGCAGTATTTT
NA | TRBJ1-5 | TRBV7-9 | NA | CASSPGQFNQPQHF | TGTGCCAGCAGCCCCGGACAGTTCAATCAGCCCCAGCATTTT
NA | TRBJ2-5 | TRBV7-8 | NA | CASSLGAGRAETQYF | TGTGCCAGCAGCCTAGGTGCGGGGCGCGCAGAGACCCAGTACTTC
NA | TRBJ1-1 | TRBV30 | few | CAWRVGSRTEAFF | TGTGCCTGGAGGGTGGGATCTCGGACTGAAGCTTTCTTT
NA | TRBJ2-1 | TRBV15 | NA | CATSSLLGNEQFF | TGTGCCACCAGCAGCCTCTTGGGGAATGAGCAGTTCTTC
TRBD1 | TRBJ2-1 | TRBV29-1 | few | CSVVTGGLGEQFF | TGCAGCGTTGTGACAGGGGGTTTGGGTGAGCAGTTCTTC
TRBD1 | TRBJ2-4 | TRBV7-2 | few | CASSPGQGNIQYF | TGTGCCAGCAGCCCCGGACAGGGAAACATTCAGTACTTC
NA | TRBJ2-7 | TRBV6-5 | few | CASSYRYYEQYF | TGTGCCAGCAGTTACCGATACTACGAGCAGTACTTC
NA | TRBJ2-1 | TRBV2 | many | CASSEVGYNEQFF | TGTGCCAGCAGTGAAGTGGGCTACAATGAGCAGTTCTTC
TRBD2 | TRBJ2-1 | TRBV5-1 | few | CASRLSGSNFNEQFF | TGCGCCAGCAGACTTAGCGGGAGTAACTTCAATGAGCAGTTCTTC
NA | TRBJ2-2 | TRBV7-3 | NA | CASSLSPAGELFF | TGTGCCAGCAGCTTAAGCCCGGCCGGGGAGCTGTTTTTT
NA | TRBJ2-3 | TRBV29-1 | few | CSATGAGPGDTQYF | TGCAGCGCTACGGGGGCCGGGCCCGGGGATACGCAGTATTTT
NA | TRBJ2-1 | TRBV5-5 | few | CASSLAGASYNEQFF | TGTGCCAGCAGCTTGGCGGGCGCCTCCTACAATGAGCAGTTCTTC
TRBD2 | TRBJ2-3 | TRBV9 | few | CASSKQGLAGQLVDTQYF | TGTGCCAGCAGCAAACAGGGACTAGCGGGGCAGTTGGTAGATACGCAGTATTTT
NA | TRBJ1-4 | TRBV19 | NA | CASSSLQGGNNEKLFF | TGTGCCAGTAGTTCCCTACAGGGAGGAAATAATGAAAAACTGTTTTTT
TRBD2 | TRBJ2-3 | TRBV6-5 | NA | CASSYAGGPRDTQYF | TGTGCCAGCAGTTACGCGGGGGGGCCGAGAGATACGCAGTATTTT
NA | TRBJ2-7 | TRBV2 | few | CASNINSAYEQYF | TGTGCCAGCAATATTAACTCCGCCTACGAGCAGTACTTC
TRBD2 | TRBJ2-1 | TRBV9 | NA | CASSKQAGGRNEQFF | TGTGCCAGCAGCAAACAAGCGGGAGGCCGTAATGAGCAGTTCTTC
NA | TRBJ2-3 | TRBV6-5 | few | CASSSKRDLTDTQYF | TGTGCCAGCAGTTCCAAGAGGGATCTCACAGATACGCAGTATTTT
NA | TRBJ1-2 | TRBV4-3 | NA | CASSQVLGGRGYTF | TGCGCCAGCAGCCAAGTATTAGGGGGAAGAGGCTACACCTTC
NA | TRBJ2-1 | TRBV21-1 | many | CASKGVTSGWNEQFF | TGTGCCAGCAAAGGGGTGACTAGCGGGTGGAATGAGCAGTTCTTC
TRBD1 | TRBJ2-5 | TRBV29-1 | NA | CSVDGTGPETQYF | TGCAGCGTTGACGGGACAGGGCCCGAGACCCAGTACTTC